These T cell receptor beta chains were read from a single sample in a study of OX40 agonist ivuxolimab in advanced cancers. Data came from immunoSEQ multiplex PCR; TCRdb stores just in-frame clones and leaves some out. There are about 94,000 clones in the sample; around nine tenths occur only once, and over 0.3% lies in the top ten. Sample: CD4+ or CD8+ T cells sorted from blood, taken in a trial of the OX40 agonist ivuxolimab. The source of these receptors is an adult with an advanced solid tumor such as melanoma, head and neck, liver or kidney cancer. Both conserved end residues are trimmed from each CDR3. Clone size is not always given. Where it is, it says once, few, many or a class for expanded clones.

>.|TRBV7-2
ASSSQGSYEQY
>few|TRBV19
ASRETLTAGHTDTQY
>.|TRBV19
ASTAQGAGGYT
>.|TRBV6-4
ASSRTSPDTQY
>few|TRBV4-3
ASSQEAGGQPQH
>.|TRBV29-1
SSGHPSEQF
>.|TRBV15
ATSTVLPAGRQPQH
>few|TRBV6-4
ASSRQQNTEAF
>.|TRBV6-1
ASSEALQRNEKLF
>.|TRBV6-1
ASSSDRPHGYT
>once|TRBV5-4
ASSLLTGGAYEQY
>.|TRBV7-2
ASSRGIRTAEAF
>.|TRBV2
ASRTPGRGTANYGYT
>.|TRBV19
ASSLQGGTEAF
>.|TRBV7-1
ASSFTNTGLGTEAF
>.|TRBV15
ATGRVKQDANEKLF
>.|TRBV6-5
ASSYSPPYNEQF
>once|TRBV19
ASSSPGSLTVYGYT
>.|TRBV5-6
ASSLRPGYSNLYEQY
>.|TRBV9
ASSVGGSLRQETQY
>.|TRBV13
ASSLQGSNLGQETQY
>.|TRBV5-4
ASSSRDRGDYGYT
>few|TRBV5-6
ASSLALRDREGYT
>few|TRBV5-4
ASSLGGPYGYT
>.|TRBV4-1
ASSQAGNTIY
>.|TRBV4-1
ASSPGGARGNTIY
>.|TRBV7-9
ASSPGSGEGYT
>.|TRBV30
AWTRRGASGNQPQH
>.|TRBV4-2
ASSQEGYNYGYT
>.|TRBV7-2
ASSLPIAGNTEAF
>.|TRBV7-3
ASSQGQGTEAF